This TCR beta chain is drawn from a study of cytomegalovirus exposure and HLA in healthy donors (dated by TCRdb to 2016 to 2017). Study-level background: In an earlier analysis of around 540 of the donors, 250 to 300 Gb of sequence data and approximately 100 million unique TCR beta sequences from 180 million or so T cells were reported. In the later analysis, no new phenotypic data were used to find candidate immune exposures; instead, reliance was placed on TCR beta sequences and their occurrence across donors. In a later analysis, previously published TCR beta repertoires from about 670 donors were re-analyzed and high-resolution HLA genotyping was added so that TCR occurrence patterns could be studied. Among the roughly 380 genotyped donors, 81% belonged to the genetic ancestry cluster associated with self-reported Caucasian donors. Along with the approximately 600-subject first cohort, a separate validation cohort of over a hundred different subjects was used. Class I and class II HLA loci were covered by the typing at four-digit resolution. Typing coverage differed by locus: A, B, C, DRB1 and DQB1 were typed in about 620-640 donors, DQA1 in 500 to 550, DPA1 in roughly 590, and DPB1 in around 440. About 310 gigabases of sequencing data and roughly 90 million unique TCR sequences were included in an early release covering several hundred HLA-typed donors. A handful of DR-DQ haplotypes were handled as single units for association and clustering because linkage in the cohort was strong. To predict cytomegalovirus infection status, the study brought together high-throughput TCR immunosequencing, statistical association of individual TCRs with disease status, and machine learning. Among roughly 370 genotyped donors of the cohort, an average of 235,054 unique TCR beta nucleotide sequences were sequenced per donor, 15% to 20% of them non-productive. Every discovery cohort repertoire had been produced on one sequencing platform. An earlier analysis of about 600 of the donors used high-throughput TCR beta sequencing to judge whether each TCR beta V gene segment behaved as functional or pseudogenic. The aim of the study was to test whether cataloging public T cell receptors could identify signatures of past pathogen exposure. Donor age, sex, ethnicity and CMV serostatus were compiled together with the repertoire data. A later genetic analysis used genome-wide SNP genotypes for 398 of the 666 donors, treating that subset as a discovery cohort. Using immunosequencing, the study profiled T cell repertoires from fewer than 850 subjects and related those repertoires to cytomegalovirus serostatus. General study outcomes and caveats: According to the authors, the approach could potentially be generalized to other disease states and immunological phenotypes. The earlier analysis of approximately 540 of the donors excluded 15 to 20 rarely observed V segments, including chromosome 9 orphons, because counts were too low. Most TCR sequences were observed very rarely across donors, whereas some public TCRs were present in many individuals. Assigning TCR associations to individual alleles was difficult when HLA alleles, especially DR and DQ, strongly co-occurred. In a later genetic analysis, fewer N-insertions in productive TCRs were reported among donors in an Asian-associated ancestry cluster than the roughly 670-donor mean. A group of highly shared sequence variants was considered likely to be a technical artifact of the sequencing pipeline. The only immune exposure information available for the cohort was CMV serostatus. A later analysis reported that several top co-occurrence clusters appeared linked to parvovirus B19, influenza, CMV and Epstein-Barr virus. A later genetic analysis associated a missense DCLRE1C variant with V-gene and J-gene trimming of TCR beta chains, and an independent cohort replicated the association. In this cohort, only TCR beta chains were sequenced, and detectable features were limited by the absence of alpha or paired-chain data. Because HLA typing was missing for some donors at each locus, association tests included only the typed subset. A total of 164 TCR beta chains were listed by the study as associated with cytomegalovirus. Some IMGT-functional V segments, including TRBV6-2 and TRBV6-3, could not be told apart with the 87-base-pair reads, so those segments were excluded. In a later analysis, the rate of TCR association differed among HLA loci, with DRB1 alleles having the most associated TCRs and HLA-C alleles having the fewest. According to a later analysis, most CMV-associated TCR beta chains appeared to be HLA-restricted, and the HLA associations seemed to be driven largely by CMV exposure. In an earlier analysis of some 500 of the donors, most TCR beta V segments appeared in productive rearrangements about 90% or about 30% of the time, broadly matching IMGT annotations. Roughly uniform sequencing depth across donors was assumed in presence/absence analyses, although this assumption may not hold. Three of the identified cytomegalovirus-associated TCR beta chains were confirmed in vitro to be specific for cytomegalovirus antigens. Compared with equally common non-associated chains, HLA-associated TCR beta chains in a later analysis were more clonally expanded and had lower generation probabilities. At a false discovery rate of 0.05, a later analysis linked some 17,000 TCR beta sequences to specific HLA alleles. A further reported finding was that TCR beta sequences accurately predicted the HLA-A and HLA-B alleles for most subjects in the first cohort. In both the original and validation cohorts, the classifier was reported to diagnose cytomegalovirus status with high specificity and sensitivity. Correlated functional status among segregating V segments might reflect linkage disequilibrium, but an unknown experimental factor could not be ruled out.

The method behind the library was the immunoSEQ multiplex PCR assay. For the multiplex PCR, a mixture combining 60 forward primers for TCR Vbeta segments and 13 reverse primers for TCR Jbeta segments was used. A multiplex PCR assay on genomic DNA amplified the CDR3 region of rearranged TCR beta genes. The Illumina HiSeq System was used to sequence the amplified TCR beta libraries as 87-base-pair reads. Per the source publication's procedure: A later analysis tallied around 82 million unique TCR beta chains across the approximately 670 repertoires, and about 10 million of those chains were shared by two or more donors. Raw reads were error-corrected and collapsed into unique sequences with a nearest-neighbor algorithm that merged closely related sequences to remove PCR and sequencing errors. V, D and J gene segments were assigned by aligning CDR3 sequences to IMGT reference sequences. For a sequence to be retained, at least a six-nucleotide match to both a V gene segment and a J gene segment was required. A rearrangement was called productive if the CDR3 had no stop codons and remained in frame with V and J, and every other rearrangement was called non-productive. Following IMGT convention, CDR3 was defined as the stretch from the second conserved V-encoded cysteine up to the conserved J-encoded phenylalanine. In an earlier analysis of around 570 of the donors, sequences lacking an unambiguous match to a single V gene segment were excluded. In an earlier analysis of 587 of the donors, a V segment was called functional when productive rearrangements were above 56.7%, and segregating when the standard deviation between donors exceeded 5%. To diagnose cytomegalovirus status from the catalog of TCR beta chain sequences, a statistical classification framework was built. In a later analysis, V and J genes were assigned by comparing TCR nucleotide sequences against IMGT/GENE-DB human TR gene sequences. In a later analysis, CDR3 sequences and most-parsimonious VDJ recombination scenarios were assigned using the TCRdist pipeline. A later analysis defined each TCR beta chain by its CDR3 amino acid sequence plus V-gene family, and excluded reads lacking a unique V-gene family. In a later analysis, 450 to 600 highly shared, low-generation-probability nucleotide sequences were removed to address suspected cross-contamination and a sequencing artifact. In a later analysis, a clonal expansion index was calculated for each public chain from normalized within-repertoire ranks of inferred template counts. In a later analysis, generation probabilities were computed using a VDJ recombination model fitted to out-of-frame rearrangements, and the results were checked against IGoR. In a later analysis, TCR-TCR, TCR-HLA and TCR-CMV co-occurrence was scored with hypergeometric tests, and a repertoire-size bias correction was applied to TCR pairs. In a later analysis, false discovery rates were estimated by permuting HLA or CMV assignments 20 times. A later analysis grouped co-occurring TCRs with DBSCAN, adding TCRdist sequence similarity when clustering within HLA-allele-positive subsets. Co-occurrence clustering excluded repertoires with fewer than 30,000 or more than 120,000 public chains, plus five with anomalous nucleotide sharing. Sourced from immuneACCESS, this table was stored by TCRdb with only in-frame sequences that have V and J called. A share of the clones is absent; for the studies checked, an unresolved V gene accounts for under half, and the remainder has no known explanation. V, J and clone size are those of that table, while D and trimming were read from the DNA. The sample includes 150,000 or so clones, with 75% to 85% observed a single time. Less than 10% of the sample comes from the top ten.

Only a few counts were recorded for this clone. There is no known antigen for this receptor. The input lacks base qualities; no much larger clone sits a single base away. The cohort was made up of approximately 670 healthy bone marrow donors. At the time of sampling, every cohort member was nominally healthy, though immune exposures that went unrecorded were likely present. The donor tested CMV seropositive and was one of the 289 seropositive cohort members. A peripheral blood sample was collected from each donor, and TCR beta sequencing was performed on peripheral blood mononuclear cells. Genomic DNA was extracted from the blood cell samples with the Qiagen DNeasy Blood Extraction Kit. Counted from cysteine to phenylalanine, this CDR3 has 15 amino acids. The sequence is cut down to CDR3 DNA, 45 bases in frame from base 1. V loses 6 bases, J loses 0 bases, and the germline ends lie 14 bases apart. CDR1 and CDR2, looked up from the germline V gene, are MNHNS and SASEGT.

The chain is assembled from TRBV6-1 and TRBJ1-2, with the identity of the D gene unclear. This TCR derives from a young man in good health and CMV-seropositive. The sample comprised PBMCs. The nucleotide sequence is TGTGCCAGCAGGCCCCTCGTCGGGGCTAACTATGGCTACACCTTC. Its coded protein is CASRPLVGANYGYTF.